This passage covers 10 T cell receptor beta chains from one sample sequenced in a study of T cells in Graves' hyperthyroidism and ophthalmopathy. The source material, RNA transcripts, was used to amplify TCR beta CDR3 regions. During a first-round RT-PCR of the TCR CDR3, the HTBI primer set was used. TCRdb re-called the multiplex PCR reads with MiXCR, one entry per CDR3 protein. The sample consists of 530,000 or so distinct CDR3 sequences, around 22% of them appearing once. The source material was blood. The receptor set was obtained from a woman aged 25 to 39 with Graves' ophthalmopathy.

Points on this clonotype: A read error may explain this, as a much larger clone is one base away. For the CDR3, the DNA is TGTGTCAGCAGCTTCATTCAGAAACCCGGGGAGCTGTTTTTT. Protein sequence: CVSSFIQKPGELFF. The chain carries TRBV11-1 and TRBJ2-2; D unresolved. Germline CDR1 reads SGHAT; CDR2 reads FQDESV (reference sequence). The CDR3 is 14 amino acids.

This clonotype was picked up many times. This chain links TRBV5-1 with TRBJ1-2; 7 nucleotides agree with TRBD1. V shed 4 bases, J shed 1 base, and the junction held 7 bases outside the gene matches. Looked up from germline, CDR1 is SGHRS and CDR2 is YFSETQ. This CDR3 contains 15 residues. The CDR3 DNA reads TGCGCCAGCAGCCCCCGCTGGGACAGTAACTATGGCTACACCTTC. Its protein is CASSPRWDSNYGYTF.

This sequence joins TRBV28 and TRBJ1-5, with a possible D match to TRBD1 (5 bases). The CDR3 consists of 12 residues. V lost 4 bases and J lost 11, with 12 bases in between. Germline V lookup: CDR1 MDHEN, CDR2 SYDVKM. The CDR3 sequence: CASSSQTETQHF. The CDR3 DNA is TGTGCCAGCAGTTCCCAGACAGAGACCCAGCATTTT.

There are many counts of this clonotype. V gene TRBV12-3 or TRBV12-4 combines with J gene TRBJ2-7; D unclear. V dropped 2 bases and J dropped 0 bases, with 14 bases sitting between them. The CDR3 is 16 amino acids. CDR3 bases: TGTGCCAGCAGTTTATCGGCCAGGCCCCTCTCCTACGAGCAGTACTTC. Its protein product is CASSLSARPLSYEQYF.

This clonotype was observed at least ten times. The rearrangement uses TRBV20-1 and TRBJ1-1; the D is unclear. Germline V gene data show CDR1 as DFQATT and CDR2 as SNEGSKA (reference sequence). The CDR3 consists of 12 residues. The V end lost 3 bases, the J end lost 7 bases, and 12 bases lay between the germline ends. The CDR3 DNA is TGCAGTGCTAGGGAAGACCACTATGAAGCTTTCTTT. Translation: CSAREDHYEAFF.

This clonotype was seen many times. This rearrangement joins TRBV18 to TRBJ2-5; D uncertain. Trimming removed 1 base from V and 4 bases from J, with 7 bases in between. Germline CDR1 KGHSH, CDR2 LQKENI. The CDR3 totals 13 residues. CDR3 in amino acids: CASSPLMVETQYF. CDR3 bases: TGTGCCAGCTCACCACTCATGGTAGAGACCCAGTACTTC.

The rearrangement joins TRBV20-1 to TRBJ1-1; 7 nucleotides line up with TRBD1. This CDR3 is 13 amino acids long. The trim removed 4 bases at V and 5 bases at J, leaving 7 bases unmatched. Germline lookup yields CDR1 DFQATT and CDR2 SNEGSKA (reference sequence). In nucleotides, the CDR3 is TGCAGTGCTATTGAGGGGGCGCTGACTGAAGCTTTCTTT. It is translated as CSAIEGALTEAFF.

Only a few counts were recorded for this clonotype. The chain carries TRBV11-1 and TRBJ2-5; D gene ambiguous. The CDR3 spans 12 residues. Germline assignment: CDR1 SGHAT and CDR2 FQDESV (reference sequence). Deletions cut 7 bases from V and 1 base from J, with 7 bases between. CDR3 loop: CASIGPQETQYF. CDR3 nucleotides: TGTGCCAGCATCGGACCCCAAGAGACCCAGTACTTC.

This clonotype was detected a few times. V is TRBV12-3 or TRBV12-4 and J is TRBJ1-5, with D maybe TRBD1 (6 bases). Trimming stripped 7 bases from V and 7 bases from J, with 17 bases between. The CDR3 sequence is 14 residues long. The CDR3, as DNA: TGTGCCAGCACCCTAGGGGGGGTACGACAGCCCCAGCATTTT. It yields the protein CASTLGGVRQPQHF.

This clonotype was counted ten times or more. V usage is TRBV5-1 and J usage is TRBJ1-1; unclear D gene. Germline V lookup: CDR1 SGHRS, CDR2 YFSETQ. This CDR3 is built from 13 residues. Trimming pared 0 bases from V and 4 bases from J, leaving 7 bases between. CDR3: CASSLAASTEAFF. The CDR3 nucleotides are TGCGCCAGCAGCTTGGCGGCCAGCACTGAAGCTTTCTTT.